Listed here are 26 T cell receptor beta chains from one sample, sequenced in a study of blood T cell repertoires in COVID-19. Sequenced by immunoSEQ multiplex PCR; TCRdb stores in-frame clones only, minus some. The data hold about 120,000 clones, with approximately 68% observed a single time. Source material: peripheral blood. The receptors come from a woman aged 60-75 years with acute or convalescent COVID-19.

J is TRBJ2-2 and V is TRBV18, with 9 bases that match TRBD1. The CDR3 sequence is 15 residues long. CDR1 is KGHSH, CDR2 LQKENI, per germline. V dropped 6 bases and J dropped 5; count of bases not matched to a gene: 7. The CDR3 nucleotides are TGTGCCAGCTCCCGATTAGGACAGGGGACCGGGGAGCTGTTTTTT. Translated: CASSRLGQGTGELFF.

V is TRBV6-1 and J is TRBJ1-3; no definite D call. Germline CDR1 is MNHNS and CDR2 is SASEGT. With 0 bases removed from V and 1 base from J, the gap between germline ends came to 7 bases. The CDR3 has 15 residues. Written as DNA, the CDR3 is TGTGCCAGCAGTGAAGCATCCAGTTCTGGAAACACCATATATTTT. Its translation: CASSEASSSGNTIYF.

The chain combines TRBV28 with TRBJ1-6; 10 nucleotides agree with TRBD1. J was trimmed by 9 bases and V by 2 bases; bases with no gene match: 4. Germline CDR1 MDHEN, CDR2 SYDVKM. The length of the CDR3 is 15 residues. Written as DNA, the CDR3 is TGTGCCAGCAGTTTAAGCGACAGGGGGCGTTCACCCCTCCACTTT. Amino acids: CASSLSDRGRSPLHF.

This clone has at least ten counts. The chain recombines TRBV18 with TRBJ1-3; TRBD1 might be the D (5 bases). CDR1 is KGHSH, CDR2 LQKENI, per germline. This CDR3 comprises 16 residues. Trimming took 3 bases from V and 3 from J, leaving 15 bases between them. The CDR3 spells CASSPTSAGNGNTIYF. CDR3 nucleotides: TGTGCCAGCTCACCTACGTCGGCAGGGAATGGAAACACCATATATTTT.

V is TRBV9 and J is TRBJ1-3; D gene uncertain. V was clipped by 0 bases and J by 3 bases, with 7 bases between them. The CDR3 consists of 14 residues. The V gene's germline CDR1 is SGDLS and CDR2 YYNGEE. CDR3 nucleotides: TGTGCCAGCAGCGTAGGAGGCGGTGGAAACACCATATATTTT. It codes for CASSVGGGGNTIYF.

The chain employs TRBV28 and TRBJ1-5, with 9 nucleotides matching TRBD1. The CDR3 has 15 amino acids. V trimming: 11 bases; J trimming: 2 bases; junction bases outside the gene matches: 10. Germline loops: CDR1 MDHEN, CDR2 SYDVKM. DNA for the CDR3: TGTGCCTCTACACAGGGGGCGCGCGGCAATCAGCCCCAGCATTTT. It codes for CASTQGARGNQPQHF.

The chain is built from TRBV5-5 and TRBJ2-6, with 9 bases identical to TRBD1. Losses at the gene ends were 4 bases for V and 1 base for J; bases not matched to a gene: 9. CDR1 and CDR2 (germline): SGHKS, YYEKEE (reference sequence). This CDR3 region has 18 residues. This CDR3 reads CASSPPGQGKSGANVLTF. CDR3 bases: TGTGCCAGCAGCCCTCCGGGACAGGGAAAATCTGGGGCCAACGTCCTGACTTTC.

The V call is TRBV19, the J call TRBJ1-1; D is ambiguous. Deletions cut 4 bases from V and 1 base from J, with 10 bases between. CDR3 size: 14 residues. Germline V lookup: CDR1 LNHDA, CDR2 SQIVND (reference sequence). DNA for the CDR3: TGTGCCAGTAGTACCACCCCGGGGAACACTGAAGCTTTCTTT. Translating it yields CASSTTPGNTEAFF.

This clone was counted a single time. The chain uses TRBV5-6 and TRBJ1-5; D gene uncertain. Germline loops: CDR1 SGHDT, CDR2 YYEEEE. The CDR3 is made up of 14 amino acids. Trimming stripped 2 bases from V and 4 bases from J, with 10 bases between. The DNA of the CDR3 is TGTGCCAGCAGCTTTATCGGAGGGAATCAGCCCCAGCATTTT. It codes for CASSFIGGNQPQHF.

The chain employs TRBV14 and TRBJ2-3; possibly TRBD2 for D (6 bases). CDR3 length equals 17 residues. Trimming shortened V by 0 bases and J by 4 bases, and 17 bases separated the two germline ends. Germline V gene data show CDR1 as SGHDN and CDR2 as FVKESK. CDR3 in DNA: TGTGCCAGCAGCCAAGATCAGTCTAGCGATCGTCCAGATACGCAGTATTTT. This sequence encodes CASSQDQSSDRPDTQYF.

This rearrangement joins TRBV9 to TRBJ2-1, with 9 nucleotides matching TRBD1. The CDR3 covers 15 residues. The germline CDR1 and CDR2 sequences are SGDLS and YYNGEE. V shed 0 bases and J 6 bases; nucleotides not matched to a gene: 4. This chain's CDR3 is CASSVEQGAVNEQFF. The CDR3 DNA follows: TGTGCCAGCAGCGTAGAACAGGGGGCAGTCAATGAGCAGTTCTTC. The full variable domain, rest sourced from reference TRBV9 and TRBJ2-1, is DSGVTQTPKHLITATGQRVTLRCSPRSGDLSVYWYQQSLDQGLQFLIQYYNGEERAKGNILERFSAQQFPDLHSELNLSSLELGDSALYFCASSVEQGAVNEQFFGPGTRLTVL.

This chain uses TRBV5-1 with TRBJ1-6; TRBD1 agrees at 7 bases. J was trimmed by 9 bases and V by 4 bases; bases with no gene match: 10. In germline, CDR1 is SGHRS, CDR2 YFSETQ. This CDR3 is built from 15 residues. The CDR3 here is CASSLETGYGSPLHF. CDR3 sequence (DNA): TGCGCCAGCAGCCTAGAGACAGGGTATGGTTCACCCCTCCACTTT.

The chain couples TRBV21-1 to TRBJ2-7; whether TRBD2, the table's D call, matches the DNA was not checked. TRBV21-1 is given as a pseudogene. This CDR3 is 14 amino acids long. The CDR3 sequence is CASSKGPVFGEQYF. The CDR3, as DNA: TGTGCCAGCAGCAAAGGTCCGGTTTTCGGCGAGCAGTACTTC.

This chain uses TRBV5-1 with TRBJ2-5, with TRBD1 as a possible D gene (6 bases). V was shortened by 1 base and J by 1 base, with 11 bases between the two germline ends. From germline, CDR1 is SGHRS and CDR2 YFSETQ. CDR3 size: 15 residues. The CDR3 reads CASSLSGHFQETQYF. In nucleotides, the CDR3 is TGCGCCAGCAGCTTGTCGGGACACTTCCAAGAGACCCAGTACTTC.

This clone was seen a single time. This rearrangement joins TRBV7-9 to TRBJ2-2; D gene uncertain. Germline V gives CDR1 SEHNR, CDR2 FQNEAQ (reference sequence). V shed 2 bases and J shed 6 bases, with 13 bases lying between them. This CDR3 has 15 residues. The CDR3 spells CASSLFFQAPGELFF. Written as DNA, the CDR3 is TGTGCCAGCAGCTTATTTTTTCAAGCCCCCGGGGAGCTGTTTTTT.

Here the CDR3 DNA reads TGTGCCAGCAGCCTTCTCTACGAGACAGGGGGCCATGGCTACACCTTC. Its translation: CASSLLYETGGHGYTF. The chain uses TRBV7-9 and TRBJ1-2; 10 bases align to TRBD1. The CDR3 consists of 16 residues. The germline V gene has CDR1 SEHNR and CDR2 FQNEAQ (reference sequence). The V segment lost 5 bases and the J segment 6 bases; nucleotides outside the gene matches: 12.

This sequence joins TRBV11-3 and TRBJ2-1, with D possibly TRBD2 on 6 matching bases. The CDR3 consists of 17 residues. The germline CDR1 and CDR2 sequences are SGHNT and YENEEA. The ends were cut back, 6 bases at V and 2 bases at J, with 20 bases in the middle. CDR3 region: CASSSRGGVGAYNEQFF. CDR3 in DNA: TGTGCCAGCAGTAGTAGAGGAGGGGTAGGGGCCTACAATGAGCAGTTCTTC.

This chain links TRBV19 with TRBJ2-1, with D possibly TRBD2 on 5 matching bases. Germline values: CDR1 LNHDA, CDR2 SQIVND (reference sequence). The CDR3 length is 16 residues. Between the trimmed V and J ends, which lost 3 bases and 1 base, there was a span of 13 bases. CDR3 amino acids: CASSIPRGISYNEQFF. The CDR3 coding sequence is TGTGCCAGTAGTATCCCCCGAGGGATTTCCTACAATGAGCAGTTCTTC.

The chain combines TRBV5-1 with TRBJ2-3, with TRBD1 matching 7 bases. The CDR3 has 15 residues. Per the germline V gene, CDR1 is SGHRS and CDR2 is YFSETQ. V was clipped by 1 base and J by 2 bases; unmatched bases: 4. This CDR3 is CASSLRTGYTDTQYF. CDR3 nucleotides: TGCGCCAGCAGCTTGCGGACAGGCTACACAGATACGCAGTATTTT.

V is TRBV7-2 and J is TRBJ1-2, with D perhaps matching TRBD1 (6 bases). Trimming pared 5 bases from V and 5 bases from J, leaving 12 bases between. Germline loops: CDR1 SGHTA, CDR2 FQGNSA. The CDR3 loop spans 13 amino acids. CDR3 loop: CASSDDRMYGYTF. As DNA, the CDR3 is TGTGCCAGCAGCGATGACAGGATGTATGGCTACACCTTC.

The chain links TRBV7-2 to TRBJ1-5; no clear D gene. Per the germline V gene, CDR1 is SGHTA and CDR2 is FQGNSA. The germline V and J ends were trimmed by 1 base and 0 bases, with 7 bases remaining between them. The CDR3 consists of 15 residues. The CDR3 DNA reads as TGTGCCAGCAGCTTAGACAGTTATAGCAATCAGCCCCAGCATTTT. Translating gives CASSLDSYSNQPQHF.

The chain links TRBV10-3 to TRBJ2-7; 7 nucleotides align to TRBD1. V was clipped by 6 bases and J by 4 bases; unmatched bases: 0. The CDR3 spans 11 residues. Per the germline V gene, CDR1 is ENHRY and CDR2 is SYGVKD. The CDR3: CAIRTGYEQYF. CDR3 in DNA: TGTGCCATCAGGACAGGGTACGAGCAGTACTTC.

This chain links TRBV27 with TRBJ2-3; D is uncertain. In germline, CDR1 is MNHEY, CDR2 SMNVEV (reference sequence). Trimming shortened V by 5 bases and J by 4 bases, and 13 bases separated the two germline ends. The CDR3 contains 14 residues. The CDR3 DNA reads as TGTGCCAGCAGTATAAGTTCGGCGGCAGATACGCAGTATTTT. Amino acids: CASSISSAADTQYF.

This clone was observed many times. The chain is built from TRBV24-1 and TRBJ2-5; D possibly corresponds to TRBD1 (5 bases). The germline V and J ends were trimmed by 3 bases and 9 bases, with 16 bases remaining between them. CDR3 size: 14 residues. The V gene's germline CDR1 is KGHDR and CDR2 SFDVKD. Here the CDR3 DNA reads TGTGCCACCAGTGATGGGTTTCAGGGCGAGGCCCAGTACTTC. This sequence encodes CATSDGFQGEAQYF.

J is TRBJ1-5 and V is TRBV19; D gene ambiguous. Per germline, CDR1 LNHDA and CDR2 SQIVND (reference sequence). Trimming left V 4 bases short and J 4 bases short, with 8 bases between. This CDR3 comprises 13 residues. For the CDR3, the DNA is TGTGCCAGTAGTACTACGAAGAATCAGCCCCAGCATTTT. It encodes CASSTTKNQPQHF. The whole variable domain, filled in from reference TRBV19 and TRBJ1-5, reads DGGITQSPKYLFRKEGQNVTLSCEQNLNHDAMYWYRQDPGQGLRLIYYSQIVNDFQKGDIAEGYSVSREKKESFPLTVTSAQKNPTAFYLCASSTTKNQPQHFGDGTRLSIL.

This clone was observed a handful of times. The rearrangement uses TRBV21-1 and TRBJ1-1. TRBV21-1 is shown as a pseudogene. This CDR3 contains 13 residues. CDR3 residues: CASPAGLNTEAFF. Here the CDR3 DNA reads TGTGCCAGCCCCGCGGGGCTGAACACTGAAGCTTTCTTT.